These 17 T cell receptor beta chains were all obtained from the same sample, sequenced in a study of cytomegalovirus exposure and HLA in healthy donors. The PCR ran on 60 Vbeta and 13 Jbeta primers. Generated by immunoSEQ multiplex PCR, the TCRdb table keeps only in-frame clones and is missing some. The table records roughly 110,000 clones, around 77% of them present only once. The sample consisted of PBMCs. Receptors were obtained from a woman younger than 45 in good health and CMV-seropositive.

The chain couples TRBV30 to TRBJ2-7; the match to TRBD1 covers 8 bases. This CDR3 is built from 14 residues. Germline-derived CDR1 and CDR2 are GTSNPN and SVGIG (reference sequence). The junction had 4 bases not matched to a gene; V was cut back by 0 bases and J by 3 bases. The CDR3 sequence: CAWSVRDRGYEQYF. In DNA, the CDR3 is TGTGCCTGGAGTGTAAGAGACAGGGGCTACGAGCAGTACTTC. The whole variable domain, filled in from reference TRBV30 and TRBJ2-7, reads SQTIHQWPATLVQPVGSPLSLECTVEGTSNPNLYWYRQAAGRGLQLLFYSVGIGQISSEVPQNLSASRPQDRQFILSSKKLLLSDSGFYLCAWSVRDRGYEQYFGPGTRLTVT.

This chain joins TRBV27 and TRBJ2-5, with D perhaps TRBD1 (5 bases). The J call is uncertain, as TRBJ2-7 better fits the DNA end. Germline CDR1 reads MNHEY; CDR2 reads SMNVEV (reference sequence). This CDR3 spans 14 amino acids. The CDR3 DNA reads TGTGCCAGCAGTAGAACAGGTAATATCCACGAGCAGTACTTC. It codes for CASSRTGNIHEQYF.

The gene calls are TRBV25-1 and TRBJ2-1, with TRBD2 identical over 13 bases. This CDR3 is built from 18 residues. Germline V CDR1 and CDR2: MGHDK, SYGVNS. After removal of 1 base from V and 7 bases from J, the junction contained 10 bases not matched to a gene. The CDR3 coding sequence is TGTGCCAGCAGTGAATCCTTCACCGGGACTAGCGGGAAGAATGAGCAGTTCTTC. Translated: CASSESFTGTSGKNEQFF.

V gene TRBV9 combines with J gene TRBJ2-2; no clear D. Between the trimmed V and J ends, which lost 4 bases and 0 bases, there was a span of 13 bases. CDR3 length equals 16 residues. Germline CDR1 reads SGDLS; CDR2 reads YYNGEE. The CDR3 bases are TGTGCCAGCAGCCCCCCTATAGCATCGAACACCGGGGAGCTGTTTTTT. Amino acids: CASSPPIASNTGELFF. The full variable domain, with the rest looked up from reference TRBV9 and TRBJ2-2, is DSGVTQTPKHLITATGQRVTLRCSPRSGDLSVYWYQQSLDQGLQFLIQYYNGEERAKGNILERFSAQQFPDLHSELNLSSLELGDSALYFCASSPPIASNTGELFFGEGSRLTVL.

The chain couples TRBV2 to TRBJ2-7; TRBD1 aligns across 9 bases. This CDR3 is built from 15 residues. The germline gives CDR1 SNHLY, CDR2 FYNNEI. The junction had 10 bases not matched to a gene; V was cut back by 6 bases and J by 4 bases. CDR3 sequence: CASSRTRTGEYEQYF. CDR3 nucleotides: TGTGCCAGCAGCCGAACAAGGACAGGGGAGTACGAGCAGTACTTC.

The chain is built from TRBV7-9 and TRBJ1-1, with TRBD1 matching 7 bases. The CDR3 is 17 residues long. V trimming: 7 bases; J trimming: 0 bases; junction bases outside the gene matches: 14. CDR1 and CDR2 (germline): SEHNR, FQNEAQ (reference sequence). The CDR3 DNA reads as TGTGCCAGCACCATCAGGCCGACAGGGCCACTGAACACTGAAGCTTTCTTT. It translates to CASTIRPTGPLNTEAFF.

The chain joins TRBV5-4 to TRBJ2-2; D ambiguous. Germline lookup yields CDR1 SGHNT and CDR2 YYREEE (reference sequence). V was clipped by 0 bases and J by 3 bases, with 6 bases between them. CDR3 length: 14 amino acids. The CDR3 nucleotides are TGTGCCAGCAGCTTGGTGGCTGACACCGGGGAGCTGTTTTTT. This codes for CASSLVADTGELFF. Complete variable domain (other parts from reference TRBV5-4 and TRBJ2-2): ETGVTQSPTHLIKTRGQQVTLRCSSQSGHNTVSWYQQALGQGPQFIFQYYREEENGRGNFPPRFSGLQFPNYSSELNVNALELDDSALYLCASSLVADTGELFFGEGSRLTVL.

CDR3 nucleotides: TGTGCCAGCAGCGTAGATAGCGGGGGACCCCAAGAGACCCAGTACTTC. Residues: CASSVDSGGPQETQYF. The chain uses TRBV9 and TRBJ2-5; TRBD2 matches 9 bases. The CDR3 has 16 amino acids. V gave up 0 bases and J gave up 1 base; unmatched junction bases: 4. Germline CDR1 and CDR2: SGDLS and YYNGEE. Variable domain in full (rest from reference TRBV9 and TRBJ2-5): DSGVTQTPKHLITATGQRVTLRCSPRSGDLSVYWYQQSLDQGLQFLIQYYNGEERAKGNILERFSAQQFPDLHSELNLSSLELGDSALYFCASSVDSGGPQETQYFGPGTRLLVL.

The chain couples TRBV6-6 to TRBJ1-1; D not resolved. Germline loops: CDR1 MNHNY, CDR2 SVGAGI (reference sequence). Deletions cut 7 bases from V and 0 bases from J, with 12 bases between. The CDR3 covers 14 residues. CDR3 nucleotide sequence: TGTGCCAGCACCGAAAGACTTCTGAACACTGAAGCTTTCTTT. Its protein product is CASTERLLNTEAFF.

The V and J genes are TRBV6-1 and TRBJ2-1; TRBD2 matches 7 bases. V gave up 10 bases and J gave up 2 bases; unmatched junction bases: 5. CDR3 length: 13 amino acids. Germline V gives CDR1 MNHNS, CDR2 SASEGT. For the CDR3, the DNA is TGTGCCACCATGGGGGGGACCTACAATGAGCAGTTCTTC. Translated: CATMGGTYNEQFF.

The chain uses TRBV5-1 and TRBJ2-7, with D possibly TRBD1 on 6 matching bases. Germline V gene data show CDR1 as SGHRS and CDR2 as YFSETQ. V gave up 0 bases and J gave up 0 bases, with 13 bases separating them. CDR3 length: 16 residues. DNA of the CDR3: TGCGCCAGCAGCTTGGAGGACAGCGGACCCTCCTACGAGCAGTACTTC. Translated: CASSLEDSGPSYEQYF.

The CDR3 region has the DNA TGTGCCAGCAGTTTTTCCGGGACAGGGGGCTATGGCTACACCTTC. This translates into CASSFSGTGGYGYTF. This rearrangement joins TRBV6-5 to TRBJ1-2, with 11 positions matching TRBD1. CDR3 length: 15 amino acids. Germline-derived CDR1 and CDR2 are MNHEY and SVGAGI. J was trimmed by 4 bases and V by 4 bases; bases with no gene match: 5.

The chain employs TRBV5-4 and TRBJ2-7, with D possibly TRBD2 on 5 matching bases. Germline CDR1 reads SGHNT; CDR2 reads YYREEE (reference sequence). CDR3 length: 13 residues. Trimming shortened V by 4 bases and J by 7 bases, and 15 bases separated the two germline ends. Here the CDR3 DNA reads TGTGCCAGCAGCCTCCTGTCTGGCGGGGAGCAGTACTTC. Protein sequence: CASSLLSGGEQYF.

This chain uses TRBV30 with TRBJ2-1; D is perhaps TRBD1 (6 bases). CDR3 length: 11 residues. Germline lookup yields CDR1 GTSNPN and CDR2 SVGIG (reference sequence). V shed 4 bases and J shed 10 bases, with 11 bases lying between them. DNA for the CDR3: TGTGCCTGGATGGGGGCAGCCGAGCAGTTCTTC. It is translated as CAWMGAAEQFF.

This chain links TRBV7-9 with TRBJ2-1, with a weak D call TRBD2 (6 bases). The length of the CDR3 is 13 residues. Per the germline V gene, CDR1 is SEHNR and CDR2 is FQNEAQ (reference sequence). V shed 5 bases and J shed 7 bases, with 12 bases lying between them. CDR3 sequence: CASSHRRGNEQFF. CDR3 nucleotide sequence: TGTGCCAGCAGCCATCGACGGGGGAATGAGCAGTTCTTC.

The CDR3 loop reads CASSQGGPGGQIKTQYF. CDR3 nucleotide sequence: TGCGCCAGCAGCCAAGGGGGCCCCGGGGGGCAGATAAAGACCCAGTACTTC. The chain has TRBV4-1 and TRBJ2-5; D might be TRBD2 (7 bases). CDR1 is MGHRA and CDR2 is YSYEKL in the germline V gene. V was cut by 1 base and J by 6 bases, with 21 bases left in between. There are 17 residues in the CDR3.

In regard to this clone: Additional DNA sequences in this sample encode the identical CDR3. The chain carries TRBV6-4 and TRBJ2-3, with TRBD2 matching over 8 bases. Germline-derived CDR1 and CDR2 are MRHNA and SNTAGT. J was trimmed by 3 bases and V by 3 bases; bases with no gene match: 2. The CDR3 has 14 residues. Written as DNA, the CDR3 is TGTGCCAGCAGTGAGGCGGGAGGTACAGATACGCAGTATTTT. It encodes CASSEAGGTDTQYF.